Listed here is a single T cell receptor (beta chain). Spread over ten immunoSEQ deep assay plates, unsorted PBMC DNA underwent sequencing. Assay used: immunoSEQ multiplex PCR; TCRdb lists only in-frame clones, some missing. The table includes 470,000 or so clones, more than 65% detected once. V was pared by 4 bases and J by 7 bases, with 10 bases between. The CDR3 is made up of 12 amino acids. Germline assignment: CDR1 SGDLS and CDR2 YYNGEE. The data were taken from a study of shared clonotypes between healthy human individuals. Turning to the study itself: Aged 18 to 49, the donors were a couple of women and a few men.

V is TRBV9 and J is TRBJ2-3; D is unresolved. The source is a woman between 40 and 55 years old in good health. Some clones in this sample may be carry-over from other donors' samples. The sequenced material came from PBMCs. The CDR3 bases are TGTGCCAGCAGCATGGACCATCATACGCAGTATTTT. It yields the protein CASSMDHHTQYF.